What follows is one T cell receptor (beta chain) and its context. The sample is drawn from a study of blood T cell repertoires in COVID-19. In the study overall: T cells, B-cell-depleted T cells, or PBMCs provided the cDNA or gDNA that served as material.

This CDR3 comprises 15 residues. Germline CDR1 and CDR2: LGHDT and YNNKEL (reference sequence). V was clipped by 5 bases and J by 3 bases, with 16 bases between them. Grouping used clinical history reported by participants in a survey and questionnaire. Someone with COVID-19 had been met by exposed participants within 2 weeks before study entry. Per the original methods: How many nucleated cells were present was estimated from reference gene primer amplification. Assay used: immunoSEQ multiplex PCR; TCRdb lists only in-frame clones, some missing. V and J calls and clone size are given by that table; D and trimming were obtained from the DNA. The data hold roughly 250,000 clones, with 88% observed a single time.

The source is a woman aged 40 to 50 who had been exposed to COVID-19. V gene TRBV3-1 (or the pseudogene TRBV3-2) combines with J gene TRBJ2-5; D perhaps matches TRBD1 (6 bases). The sample taken for sequencing was PBMCs or T cells enriched from blood (not recorded which). Here the CDR3 DNA reads TGTGCCAGCAGCTCAAACCACAGGGAAGAAGAGACCCAGTACTTC. This gives the protein CASSSNHREEETQYF.